This T cell receptor beta chain was recorded in a study of blood T cell repertoires in COVID-19. The overall study: Acute and convalescent COVID-19 samples came from the United States, Italy and Spain.

Original processing methods: Scientists estimated how many nucleated cells there were by amplifying reference gene primers. Produced via immunoSEQ multiplex PCR; TCRdb's table is partial and in-frame only. V and J calls and clone size are as listed in that table; D and trimming were resolved from the DNA. This table has hundreds of thousands of clones, roughly 86% appearing once. Between the trimmed V and J ends, which lost 10 bases and 0 bases, there was a span of 9 bases. This CDR3 is built from 12 residues. Germline loops: CDR1 SGHDN, CDR2 FVKESK. This clonotype originated in a human donor in a cohort sampled during active COVID-19. The specimen sequenced was peripheral blood. The genes are TRBV14 and TRBJ1-1, with a possible D match to TRBD1 (6 bases). The CDR3 DNA follows: TGTGCCACTCGGGACATGAACACTGAAGCTTTCTTT. This sequence encodes CATRDMNTEAFF.